The present entry profiles one T cell receptor beta chain with its context. This specimen comes from a study of Graves' ophthalmopathy and Graves' hyperthyroidism. Study in general: Where ophthalmopathy was absent within 18 months of follow-up, hyperthyroidism was stable.

Trimming shortened V by 5 bases and J by 8 bases, and 18 bases separated the two germline ends. The CDR3 is 14 residues long. CDR1 and CDR2 from the germline V gene are SGHVT and SQSDAQ. RNA transcripts were the source from which TCR beta CDR3 regions were amplified. First-round RT-PCR with HTBI primers preceded a second-round multiplex PCR. TCRdb reprocessed the multiplex PCR reads via MiXCR and lists one record per CDR3 protein. The sample yields 500,000 to 700,000 distinct CDR3 sequences, under 45% seen once. The TCR originated in an adult man with Graves' hyperthyroidism. The chain links TRBV7-4 to TRBJ1-2, with D possibly matching TRBD1 (6 bases). Sequencing used peripheral blood or thyroid tissue (not recorded which). The CDR3 here is CASSHEGDLGGYTF. The CDR3 coding sequence is TGTGCCAGCAGCCATGAGGGGGATCTGGGCGGCTACACCTTC. The full variable domain, with the rest looked up from reference TRBV7-4 and TRBJ1-2, is GAGVSQSPRYKVAKRGRDVALRCDSISGHVTLYWYRQTLGQGSEVLTYSQSDAQRDKSGRPSGRFSAERPERSVSTLKIQRTEQGDSAVYLCASSHEGDLGGYTFGSGTRLTVV.